A single sample gave rise to the 19 T cell receptor beta chains below, sequenced in a study of neurological immune-mediated disorders. TCRdb passed the 5' RACE reads through MiXCR, listing each CDR3 protein once. Among 25,000 to 30,000 distinct CDR3 sequences listed, approximately 6.6% were seen once. The source material was PBMCs. The origin of the receptors is a woman aged 45-65 years in good health.

This clonotype was detected ten times or more. The genes are TRBV20-1 and TRBJ2-5; D gene ambiguous. The germline V gene has CDR1 DFQATT and CDR2 SNEGSKA (reference sequence). CDR3 length equals 12 residues. Trimming pared 0 bases from V and 5 bases from J, leaving 7 bases between. The CDR3 DNA follows: TGCAGTGCTAGAGATTTGGGTGAGACCCAGTACTTC. Translating it yields CSARDLGETQYF.

This clonotype was picked up many times. The conserved closing phenylalanine or tryptophan is absent in this CDR3, likely reflecting a read error. The DNA is left out, because the CDR3 cannot be placed on it with certainty; the CDR3 is given as TCRdb lists it. CDR3: CASSQVGGGPLYP. V gene TRBV3-1 combines with J gene TRBJ2-7; the table's D call, TRBD1, was not checked against the DNA. Germline CDR1 and CDR2: LGHDT and YNNKEL (reference sequence). With termini counted, the CDR3 has 13 amino acids.

Ten or more counts support this clonotype. The gene calls are TRBV7-2 and TRBJ2-7; maybe TRBD2 (6 bases). Deletions cut 3 bases from V and 4 bases from J, with 10 bases between. Germline V gives CDR1 SGHTA, CDR2 FQGNSA. This CDR3 contains 13 residues. The CDR3 nucleotides read TGTGCCAGCAGCTTGACTAGGACATACGAGCAGTACTTC. Translation gives CASSLTRTYEQYF.

Ten or more counts support this clonotype. V is TRBV4-1 and J is TRBJ1-3, with D possibly matching TRBD1 (5 bases). This CDR3 has 15 residues. V was cut by 5 bases and J by 0 bases, with 11 bases left in between. Germline CDR1 reads MGHRA; CDR2 reads YSYEKL. The DNA for the CDR3 is TGCGCCAGCAGCGAGGGACGGCTCTCTGGAAACACCATATATTTT. Amino acids: CASSEGRLSGNTIYF.

Ten or more counts support this clonotype. The chain combines TRBV5-6 with TRBJ2-7, with TRBD1 matching over 7 bases. The V segment lost 3 bases and the J segment 1 base; nucleotides outside the gene matches: 4. This CDR3 has 14 residues. Germline V gene lookup returns CDR1 SGHDT and CDR2 YYEEEE. The CDR3 DNA sequence: TGTGCCAGCAGCTCCCTGGACAGGTCCTACGAGCAGTACTTC. It yields the protein CASSSLDRSYEQYF.

This clonotype was seen ten or more times. The chain employs TRBV25-1 and TRBJ2-6; 8 nucleotides line up with TRBD2. The CDR3 consists of 16 residues. Germline values: CDR1 MGHDK, CDR2 SYGVNS. Trimming cost V 0 bases and J 3 bases; bases outside gene matches: 1. CDR3 DNA: TGTGCCAGCAGTGAATACGGGAGGGTTGGGGCCAACGTCCTGACTTTC. Residues: CASSEYGRVGANVLTF.

In this sample, this clonotype turned up many times. V and J are TRBV5-1 and TRBJ2-7; 7 positions agree with TRBD1. The trim removed 1 base at V and 4 bases at J, leaving 2 bases unmatched. Germline V gives CDR1 SGHRS, CDR2 YFSETQ. The CDR3 runs 13 residues. CDR3 amino acids: CASSLKTGYEQYF. The CDR3 DNA is TGCGCCAGCAGCTTGAAGACAGGGTACGAGCAGTACTTC. Full variable domain (rest looked up from reference TRBV5-1 and TRBJ2-7): KAGVTQTPRYLIKTRGQQVTLSCSPISGHRSVSWYQQTPGQGLQFLFEYFSETQRNKGNFPGRFSGRQFSNSRSEMNVSTLELGDSALYLCASSLKTGYEQYFGPGTRLTVT.

This clonotype was seen repeatedly, ten times or more. V gene TRBV6-2 or TRBV6-3 combines with J gene TRBJ2-5; tentative D call: TRBD2 (5 bases). The V gene's germline CDR1 is MNHEY and CDR2 SVGEGT. Trimming took 7 bases from V and 3 from J, leaving 33 bases between them. The CDR3 runs to 20 residues. In nucleotides, the CDR3 is TGTGCCAGCATGAGAGCGGACCCCTTTAACTCAAGAGCGAAAAAAGAGACCCAGTACTTC. It specifies CASMRADPFNSRAKKETQYF.

This clonotype was detected ten times or more. The genes are TRBV19 and TRBJ1-5, with D possibly TRBD1 on 5 matching bases. Trimming took off 10 bases at V and 4 bases at J, with 17 bases between the two ends. The CDR3 is made up of 14 amino acids. The germline V gene has CDR1 LNHDA and CDR2 SQIVND (reference sequence). Written as DNA, the CDR3 is TGTGCCACCTGGGGCAGGGTGAGGAATCAGCCCCAGCATTTT. Translated, it gives CATWGRVRNQPQHF.

This clonotype occurred many times. The chain uses TRBV18 and TRBJ1-4; 9 bases match TRBD1. With 2 bases clipped from V and 8 bases from J, the junction kept 3 bases outside the gene matches. This CDR3 has 14 residues. The V gene's germline CDR1 is KGHSH and CDR2 LQKENI. The CDR3 DNA follows: TGTGCCAGCTCACCAGGGACAGGGAGAGAAAAACTGTTTTTT. Translation: CASSPGTGREKLFF.

This clonotype was observed at least ten times. V gene TRBV20-1 combines with J gene TRBJ2-2; D remains unclear. Germline V gene lookup returns CDR1 DFQATT and CDR2 SNEGSKA (reference sequence). Trimming removed 1 base at V and 0 bases at J, with 9 bases between. This CDR3 has 15 residues. The CDR3 DNA reads as TGCAGTGCTAGAGGTGGAAGGGCGAACACCGGGGAGCTGTTTTTT. As protein: CSARGGRANTGELFF.

This clonotype appeared many times. The rearrangement joins TRBV12-3 or TRBV12-4 to TRBJ2-7, with 9 bases identical to TRBD1. CDR3 size: 14 residues. The V segment lost 6 bases and the J segment 4 bases; nucleotides outside the gene matches: 7. Here the CDR3 reads CASRSGQGWYEQYF. CDR3 bases: TGTGCCAGCAGGTCAGGACAGGGGTGGTACGAGCAGTACTTC.

There are many counts of this clonotype. The chain has TRBV5-1 and TRBJ2-1; TRBD1 matches 7 bases. The junction had 6 bases not matched to a gene; V was cut back by 2 bases and J by 4 bases. From germline, CDR1 is SGHRS and CDR2 YFSETQ. There are 15 residues in the CDR3. The CDR3 loop reads CASSLSGTVYNEQFF. In DNA form, the CDR3 reads TGCGCCAGCAGCTTATCTGGGACAGTATACAATGAGCAGTTCTTC.

This clonotype was picked up many times. The rearrangement uses TRBV6-6 and TRBJ2-3; D unresolved. Germline V gene data show CDR1 as MNHNY and CDR2 as SVGAGI (reference sequence). Trimming pared 6 bases from V and 4 bases from J, leaving 17 bases between. The CDR3 length is 15 residues. Here the CDR3 DNA reads TGTGCCAGCAGCCTCCCTGGGGTTGGGTCAGATACGCAGTATTTT. Amino acid sequence: CASSLPGVGSDTQYF.

By share, this clonotype ranks as medium-sized (0.01 to 0.1%). The V call is TRBV27, the J call TRBJ1-5; a weak D match, TRBD1 (6 bases). Trimming left V 5 bases short and J 4 bases short, with 15 bases between. The CDR3 sequence is 15 residues long. CDR1 is MNHEY and CDR2 is SMNVEV in the germline V gene (reference sequence). CDR3 DNA sequence: TGTGCCAGCAGTAAAGCGGGGGCGCCGAATCAGCCCCAGCATTTT. Translated: CASSKAGAPNQPQHF.

This clonotype was detected many times. V gene TRBV5-1 combines with J gene TRBJ1-4; no clear D gene. Trimming left V 7 bases short and J 0 bases short, with 10 bases between. CDR3 length: 14 amino acids. The germline V gene encodes CDR1 SGHRS and CDR2 YFSETQ. The chain's CDR3 is CASQVEPTNEKLFF. In DNA form, the CDR3 reads TGCGCCAGCCAAGTTGAACCAACTAATGAAAAACTGTTTTTT.

This clonotype was picked up many times. This chain links TRBV7-2 with TRBJ2-3, with D unresolved. V shed 2 bases and J shed 6 bases, with 15 bases lying between them. This CDR3 has 15 amino acids. CDR1 is SGHTA and CDR2 is FQGNSA in the germline V gene. In DNA form, the CDR3 reads TGTGCCAGCAGCTTATCCCCGCGATCCACGGATACGCAGTATTTT. This encodes CASSLSPRSTDTQYF.

This clonotype was recorded many times. V gene TRBV20-1 combines with J gene TRBJ1-5, with D uncertain. V shed 3 bases and J shed 1 base, with 16 bases lying between them. This CDR3 comprises 16 residues. Germline CDR1 DFQATT, CDR2 SNEGSKA (reference sequence). CDR3 sequence reads: CSARATEVGSNQPQHF. The DNA of the CDR3 is TGCAGTGCTAGGGCCACAGAAGTGGGCAGCAATCAGCCCCAGCATTTT.

This clonotype occurred many times. CDR3 residues: CSARVPGTATEAFF. DNA for the CDR3: TGCAGTGCTAGGGTTCCCGGGACAGCGACTGAAGCTTTCTTT. The rearrangement uses TRBV20-1 and TRBJ1-1, with 7 bases aligning to TRBD1. This CDR3 spans 14 amino acids. V shed 3 bases, J shed 5 bases, and the junction held 9 bases outside the gene matches. Germline V lookup: CDR1 DFQATT, CDR2 SNEGSKA (reference sequence).